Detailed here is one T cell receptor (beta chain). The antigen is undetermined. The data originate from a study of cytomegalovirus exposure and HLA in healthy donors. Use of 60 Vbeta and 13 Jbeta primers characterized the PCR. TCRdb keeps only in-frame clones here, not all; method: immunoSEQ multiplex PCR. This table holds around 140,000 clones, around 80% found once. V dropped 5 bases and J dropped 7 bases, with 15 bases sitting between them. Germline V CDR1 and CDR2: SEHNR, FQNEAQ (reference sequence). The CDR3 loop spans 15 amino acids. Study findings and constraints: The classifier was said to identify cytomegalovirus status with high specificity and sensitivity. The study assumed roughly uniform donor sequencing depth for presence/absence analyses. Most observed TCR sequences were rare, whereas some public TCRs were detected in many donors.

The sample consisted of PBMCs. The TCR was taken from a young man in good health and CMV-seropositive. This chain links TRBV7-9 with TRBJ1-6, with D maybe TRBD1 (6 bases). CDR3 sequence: CASSRQEGGNSPLHF. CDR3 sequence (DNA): TGTGCCAGCAGCAGACAGGAAGGAGGCAATTCACCCCTCCACTTT.